The entry below describes one T cell receptor beta chain. Assay: immunoSEQ multiplex PCR; the TCRdb copy retains only in-frame clones and omits some. The sample holds 150,000 to 180,000 clones; 76% are singletons and the top ten take around 3.4%. The data belong to a study of blood T cell repertoires in COVID-19. Germline CDR1 and CDR2: SGHRS and YFSETQ. The CDR3 spans 13 residues. V shed 3 bases and J shed 2 bases, with 9 bases lying between them. The TCR sequence derives from a woman older than 75 with acute or convalescent COVID-19. Sequencing was performed on peripheral blood. The chain recombines TRBV5-1 with TRBJ2-7; D is ambiguous. CDR3 protein: CASSSPSPYEQYF. CDR3 in DNA: TGCGCCAGCAGCTCCCCATCCCCCTACGAGCAGTACTTC.